These 6 T cell receptor beta chains originate from one sample sequenced in a study of shared T cell receptors in the human thymus. TCRdb's copy holds only in-frame clones and misses some; the assay was immunoSEQ multiplex PCR. Of some 400,000 clones in the sample, 95% were seen once. The sample comprised thymocytes. These receptors came from a human donor.

This chain connects TRBV6-5 to TRBJ2-1, with a weak D call TRBD2 (6 bases). Trimming removed 5 bases from V and 3 bases from J, with 14 bases in between. The CDR3 consists of 15 residues. In germline, CDR1 is MNHEY, CDR2 SVGAGI. CDR3 loop: CASSHRGTDYNEQFF. The CDR3 bases are TGTGCCAGCAGTCACCGCGGGACGGACTACAATGAGCAGTTCTTC.

This chain connects TRBV28 to TRBJ1-3; 7 nucleotides line up with TRBD1. CDR3 size: 16 residues. Trimming at V came to 5 bases and at J to 4 bases, leaving 11 bases not matched to a gene. Germline V lookup: CDR1 MDHEN, CDR2 SYDVKM. In DNA form, the CDR3 reads TGTGCCAGCAGTCCATACGACAGGGTCATGGGAAACACCATATATTTT. Its translation: CASSPYDRVMGNTIYF.

The rearrangement joins TRBV28 to TRBJ1-1, with a possible D match to TRBD1 (6 bases). The CDR3 covers 15 residues. V was pared by 4 bases and J by 3 bases, with 15 bases between. Germline CDR1 is MDHEN and CDR2 is SYDVKM. The CDR3 coding sequence is TGTGCCAGCAGTTCCCCGTCGGGACAAGACACTGAAGCTTTCTTT. Encoded protein: CASSSPSGQDTEAFF.

The chain employs TRBV6-1 and TRBJ1-2; D perhaps matches TRBD1 (5 bases). The CDR3 is 14 residues long. With 1 base removed from V and 4 bases from J, the gap between germline ends came to 10 bases. Germline V lookup: CDR1 MNHNS, CDR2 SASEGT. This chain's CDR3 is CASSEGGRAYGYTF. CDR3 in DNA: TGTGCCAGCAGTGAAGGTGGCAGGGCCTATGGCTACACCTTC.

This rearrangement joins TRBV28 to TRBJ2-7; D is possibly TRBD2 (5 bases). The germline gives CDR1 MDHEN, CDR2 SYDVKM. Trimming removed 3 bases at V and 1 base at J, with 16 bases between. This CDR3 has 16 residues. DNA for the CDR3: TGTGCCAGCAGTTTCGCCAACCCGGGGAGATCCTACGAGCAGTACTTC. Translation: CASSFANPGRSYEQYF. The full variable domain, with the rest looked up from reference TRBV28 and TRBJ2-7, is DVKVTQSSRYLVKRTGEKVFLECVQDMDHENMFWYRQDPGLGLRLIYFSYDVKMKEKGDIPEGYSVSREKKERFSLILESASTNQTSMYLCASSFANPGRSYEQYFGPGTRLTVT.

J is TRBJ2-1 and V is TRBV10-1; TRBD2 matches 9 bases. The CDR3 extends over 18 amino acids. V lost 4 bases, J lost 2 bases, and 12 bases stayed unmatched. Germline V lookup: CDR1 WNHNN, CDR2 SYGVQD (reference sequence). CDR3 nucleotide sequence: TGCGCCAGCAGTGGCAGGTGGCTAGCGGGGTCGGCCTACAATGAGCAGTTCTTC. As protein: CASSGRWLAGSAYNEQFF.